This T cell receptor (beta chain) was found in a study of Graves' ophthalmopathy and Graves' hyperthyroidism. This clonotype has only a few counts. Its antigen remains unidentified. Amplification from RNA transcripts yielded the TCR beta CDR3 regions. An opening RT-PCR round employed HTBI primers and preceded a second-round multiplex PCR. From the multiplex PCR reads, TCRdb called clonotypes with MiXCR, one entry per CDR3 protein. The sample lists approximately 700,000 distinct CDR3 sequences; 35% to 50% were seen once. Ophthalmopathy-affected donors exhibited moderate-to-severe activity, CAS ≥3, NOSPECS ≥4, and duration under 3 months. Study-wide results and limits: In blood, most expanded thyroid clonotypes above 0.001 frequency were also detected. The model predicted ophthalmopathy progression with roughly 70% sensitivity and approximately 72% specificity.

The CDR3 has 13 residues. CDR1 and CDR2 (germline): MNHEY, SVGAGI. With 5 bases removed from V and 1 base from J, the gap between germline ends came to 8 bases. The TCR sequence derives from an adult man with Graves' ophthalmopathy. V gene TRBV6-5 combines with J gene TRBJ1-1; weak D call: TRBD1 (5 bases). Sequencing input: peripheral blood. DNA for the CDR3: TGTGCCAGCAGTCACGACAGGAACACTGAAGCTTTCTTT. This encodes CASSHDRNTEAFF.